The 13 T cell receptor beta chains in this list originate from one sample, sequenced in a study of early T cells in non-severe SARS-CoV-2 infection. TCRdb fed the 5' RACE reads into MiXCR, producing one record per CDR3 protein. The table has around 60,000 distinct CDR3 sequences, 12% seen once. Sequencing used whole blood. The receptors originated from an adult who was a healthcare worker with PCR-confirmed SARS-CoV-2 infection or an uninfected control (not recorded which).

The CDR3 spells CASSLGANTEAFF. DNA for the CDR3: TGTGCCAGCAGCTTAGGGGCGAACACTGAAGCTTTCTTT. The chain employs TRBV11-2 and TRBJ1-1; D is unresolved. This CDR3 contains 13 residues. Germline values: CDR1 SGHAT, CDR2 FQNNGV. Trimming pared 1 base from V and 1 base from J, leaving 4 bases between.

This clonotype was counted at least ten times. V gene TRBV7-9 combines with J gene TRBJ2-7, with D possibly TRBD2 on 7 matching bases. This CDR3 contains 14 residues. Trimming pared 5 bases from V and 4 bases from J, leaving 15 bases between. Per the germline V gene, CDR1 is SEHNR and CDR2 is FQNEAQ (reference sequence). The CDR3 loop reads CASSPPGGKYEQYF. CDR3 in DNA: TGTGCCAGCAGCCCCCCGGGGGGCAAGTACGAGCAGTACTTC.

The rearrangement joins TRBV7-9 to TRBJ2-7, with D perhaps TRBD1 or TRBD2 (6 bases each). The V end lost 5 bases, the J end lost 3 bases, and 14 bases lay between the germline ends. Germline V gene data show CDR1 as SEHNR and CDR2 as FQNEAQ (reference sequence). The CDR3 has 14 amino acids. CDR3 DNA sequence: TGTGCCAGCAGCCCCACCGGGGGCGTCTACGAGCAGTACTTC. Encoded protein: CASSPTGGVYEQYF.

This chain uses TRBV6-4 with TRBJ1-1, with TRBD1 as a possible D gene (6 bases). The V and J ends lost 3 bases and 1 base respectively, with 6 bases between them. The CDR3 length is 13 residues. Germline lookup yields CDR1 MRHNA and CDR2 SNTAGT. The CDR3 nucleotides are TGTGCCAGCAGTGAGGGGGCGAACACTGAAGCTTTCTTT. Translated: CASSEGANTEAFF.

This clonotype has just one count. The rearrangement links TRBV2 to TRBJ2-3; D not resolved. The CDR3 length is 10 residues. The germline V gene has CDR1 SNHLY and CDR2 FYNNEI. The V end was cut by 6 bases, the J end by 7 bases, with 5 bases between. As DNA, the CDR3 is TGTGCCAGCAGCTCCAATACGCAGTATTTT. Translating it yields CASSSNTQYF.

The chain couples TRBV7-9 to TRBJ2-7; D call uncertain. V lost 2 bases and J lost 3, with 14 bases in between. The CDR3 spans 15 residues. Germline loops: CDR1 SEHNR, CDR2 FQNEAQ (reference sequence). CDR3 in DNA: TGTGCCAGCAGCTTAAAGGGCCTCGACCACTACGAGCAGTACTTC. Translating gives CASSLKGLDHYEQYF.

V is TRBV3-1 and J is TRBJ2-5, with D perhaps being TRBD1 or TRBD2 (5 bases each). Trimming stripped 2 bases from V and 0 bases from J, with 10 bases between. The germline V gene encodes CDR1 LGHDT and CDR2 YNNKEL (reference sequence). The CDR3 has 15 residues. CDR3 amino acids: CASSQMGRDQETQYF. DNA for the CDR3: TGTGCCAGCAGCCAAATGGGGCGGGACCAAGAGACCCAGTACTTC.

In the case of this clonotype: Sequence at one end of the junction differs from germline and may be a read error. This chain connects TRBV9 to TRBJ2-7; perhaps TRBD1 as D (6 bases). The CDR3 runs 15 residues. The germline V gene encodes CDR1 SGDLS and CDR2 YYNGEE. In nucleotides, the CDR3 is TGTGCCAGCGGCGTAGAGGGACACGGGTCCTACGAGCAGTACTTC. It yields the protein CASGVEGHGSYEQYF.

In its sample, this clonotype was seen many times. The chain uses TRBV7-9 and TRBJ1-2; D may be TRBD1 (6 bases). Looked up from germline, CDR1 is SEHNR and CDR2 is FQNEAQ (reference sequence). The CDR3 runs to 16 residues. V dropped 5 bases and J dropped 6 bases, with 22 bases sitting between them. CDR3 bases: TGTGCCAGCAGCCCACCTTTAGGGGGTCAGGGTCATGGCTACACCTTC. Amino acids: CASSPPLGGQGHGYTF.

The J gene is TRBJ2-7, the V gene TRBV29-1; 8 bases line up with TRBD2. Per germline, CDR1 SQVTM and CDR2 ANQGSEA. V lost 7 bases to trimming and J lost 2 bases; unmatched junction nucleotides: 1. This CDR3 spans 11 amino acids. CDR3 DNA sequence: TGCAGCGGCGGGGGGCCCTACGAGCAGTACTTC. It specifies CSGGGPYEQYF.

This clonotype has a count of ten or more. The V and J genes are TRBV12-3 or TRBV12-4 and TRBJ2-1; no firm D call. The germline V and J ends were trimmed by 6 bases and 9 bases, with 12 bases remaining between them. The CDR3 is made up of 12 amino acids. The CDR3 region is CASRSPGGEQFF. CDR3 nucleotide sequence: TGTGCCAGCAGATCCCCGGGCGGTGAGCAGTTCTTC.

In its sample, this clonotype was seen many times. The rearrangement uses TRBV4-1 and TRBJ2-1; 14 bases match TRBD2. V was pared by 0 bases and J by 9 bases, with 10 bases of the junction left unmatched. Germline CDR1 is MGHRA and CDR2 is YSYEKL. The length of the CDR3 is 18 residues. The CDR3 loop is CASSQDPTSGGAIGEQFF. The CDR3 DNA reads as TGCGCCAGCAGCCAAGATCCGACTAGCGGGGGGGCCATCGGTGAGCAGTTCTTC.

The CDR3 is CASSQDPTGGRGQYF. As DNA, the CDR3 is TGCGCCAGCAGCCAAGACCCGACAGGGGGCCGCGGGCAGTACTTC. The chain employs TRBV4-1 and TRBJ2-7, with 10 nucleotides matching TRBD1. Germline values: CDR1 MGHRA, CDR2 YSYEKL. V shed 0 bases, J shed 9 bases, and the junction held 8 bases outside the gene matches. The CDR3 sequence is 15 residues long.